Sequencing of this T cell receptor (beta chain) was carried out in a study of spatial heterogeneity in lung cancer. TCRdb called the 5' RACE reads again in MiXCR, with one record for every CDR3 protein. The sample carries 16,000 or so distinct CDR3 sequences, about 6.5% recorded once. Details on this clonotype: Its antigen is unknown. It may be a read error: a sequence one base away is much more abundant.

Findings and caveats of the study: It was found that expanded intratumoral alpha and beta TCR counts tracked tumor mutation counts.

Germline loops: CDR1 SEHNR, CDR2 FQNEAQ (reference sequence). The CDR3 sequence is 14 residues long. Time point given: sample taken at primary tumor resection. The input for sequencing was lung tumor tissue, taken at surgery. This TCR derives from a female donor with early-stage non-small cell lung cancer. The chain uses TRBV7-9 and TRBJ2-2; 8 bases agree with TRBD2. DNA of the CDR3: TGTGTCAGCAGCTTAAGACTAGCGACCGGGGAGCTGTTTTTT. It encodes CVSSLRLATGELFF.